This entry concerns a single T cell receptor (beta chain). Its matching antigen is unknown. The sample is drawn from a study of T cell responses to AZD1222 COVID-19 vaccine. Data came from immunoSEQ multiplex PCR; TCRdb stores just in-frame clones and leaves some out. The sample includes tens of thousands of clones, roughly 90% of them seen just once. Trimming shortened V by 3 bases and J by 6 bases, and 18 bases separated the two germline ends. CDR3 length: 15 residues. From germline, CDR1 is MGHDK and CDR2 SYGVNS. Whole-study findings and limits: Unmutated variant regions are reportedly the target of nearly half of TCRs that are spike-specific.

J is TRBJ2-7 and V is TRBV25-1, with D hard to call. The starting material was peripheral blood, obtained on day 0 of MenACWY control vaccination. The TCR sequence derives from an adult in good health. DNA of the CDR3: TGTGCCAGCAGTGATCCCTCGAAGGCTTCTCCCGAGCAGTACTTC. Its protein is CASSDPSKASPEQYF.